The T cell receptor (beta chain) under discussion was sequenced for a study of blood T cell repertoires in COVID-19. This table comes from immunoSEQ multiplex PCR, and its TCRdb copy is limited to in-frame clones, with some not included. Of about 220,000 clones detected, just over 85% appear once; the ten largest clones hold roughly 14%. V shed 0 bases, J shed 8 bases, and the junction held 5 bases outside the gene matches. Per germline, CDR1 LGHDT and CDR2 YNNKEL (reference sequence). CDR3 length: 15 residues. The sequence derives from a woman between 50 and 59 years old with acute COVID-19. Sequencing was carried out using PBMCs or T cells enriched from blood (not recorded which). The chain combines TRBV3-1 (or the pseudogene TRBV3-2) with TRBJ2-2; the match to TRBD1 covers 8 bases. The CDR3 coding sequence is TGTGCCAGCAGCCAAGATGGACAGGGCGGAGGGGAGCTGTTTTTT. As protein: CASSQDGQGGGELFF.